The sample holds a few counts of the clone carrying this T cell receptor beta chain. Antigen specificity is unknown. With 60 Vbeta and 13 Jbeta primers, the PCR was carried out. Repertoires were generated with immunoSEQ multiplex PCR, while TCRdb's copy carries only in-frame clones and drops some. Here the sample spans more than 95,000 clones, around 75% being singletons. The data derive from a study of cytomegalovirus exposure and HLA in healthy donors. The study's findings and limits: With further analysis later on, most CMV-associated TCR beta chains appeared HLA-restricted. The study dropped some indistinguishable V segments, TRBV6-2 and TRBV6-3 among them.

V dropped 2 bases and J dropped 2; count of bases not matched to a gene: 9. This CDR3 spans 18 amino acids. The germline gives CDR1 MNHNS, CDR2 SASEGT. J is TRBJ2-6 and V is TRBV6-1; 7 positions agree with TRBD1. Sequencing was performed on PBMCs. This clonotype was obtained from a man aged 25 to 45 in good health and CMV-seronegative. The CDR3 here is CASSERAGGIPGANVLTF. The CDR3, as DNA: TGTGCCAGCAGTGAACGGGCAGGGGGAATCCCTGGGGCCAACGTCCTGACTTTC.